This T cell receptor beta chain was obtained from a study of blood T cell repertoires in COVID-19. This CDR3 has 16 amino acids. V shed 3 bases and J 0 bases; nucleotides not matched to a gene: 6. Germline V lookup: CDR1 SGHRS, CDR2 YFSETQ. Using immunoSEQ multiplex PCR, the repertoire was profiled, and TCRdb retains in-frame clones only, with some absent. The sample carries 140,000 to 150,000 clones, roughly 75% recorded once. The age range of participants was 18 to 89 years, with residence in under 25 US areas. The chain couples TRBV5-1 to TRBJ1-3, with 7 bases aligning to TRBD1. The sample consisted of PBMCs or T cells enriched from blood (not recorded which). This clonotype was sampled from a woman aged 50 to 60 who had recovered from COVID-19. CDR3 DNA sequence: TGCGCCAGCAGCTCCACAACAGGGGCCTCTGGAAACACCATATATTTT. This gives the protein CASSSTTGASGNTIYF.